Given below is one T cell receptor beta chain in context. Its antigen is not known. Each single cDNA molecule received a unique molecular identifier. TCRdb itself ran the 5' RACE reads through MiXCR, one entry per CDR3 protein. The sample holds approximately 120,000 distinct CDR3 sequences; more than 12% are singletons and the top ten take roughly a fifth. These data belong to a study of early T cells in non-severe SARS-CoV-2 infection. This CDR3 is built from 14 residues. Germline CDR1 reads GTSNPN; CDR2 reads SVGIG (reference sequence). Trimming removed 0 bases from V and 4 bases from J; junction bases left unmatched: 2. Study-wide results and limits: Clonotype matching in VDJdb favored anti-spike CD8 responses and did not capture private and CD4 specificities.

The source of this sequence is an adult who was a healthcare worker with PCR-confirmed SARS-CoV-2 infection or an uninfected control (not recorded which). Sequencing used whole blood. V gene TRBV30 combines with J gene TRBJ2-5, with TRBD2 identical over 10 bases. The DNA of the CDR3 is TGTGCCTGGAGTGTACGGACTAGCGGAGAGACCCAGTACTTC. As protein: CAWSVRTSGETQYF.